This TCR beta chain was sequenced for a study of human T cells and chemical hapten exposure. As for time point: pre-sensitization, week 0. Treatment here: therapeutic diphenylcyclopropenone sensitization with weekly scalp DPC. One entry per CDR3 protein, called by TCRdb with MiXCR from the RACE reads. The top ten hold 7% to 10% of the sample, which has about 300,000 distinct CDR3 sequences, 5% to 6.5% seen once. This CDR3 has 20 residues. Looked up from germline, CDR1 is LGHNA and CDR2 is YSLEER. On this clonotype itself: One junction end disagrees with the germline gene, perhaps due to a read error.

Sequences were derived from whole blood, sampled in connection with sensitization to the hapten diphenylcyclopropenone (DPC). The V call is TRBV4-3, the J call TRBJ2-1; possible D gene TRBD1, 7 bases. The source of this sequence is a woman under 30 with alopecia areata. Some clones in this sample may be carry-over from other donors' samples. CDR3 amino acids: CASSKDGRQGPYTFYNEQFF. CDR3 nucleotide sequence: TGCGCCAGCAGCAAAGACGGGAGACAGGGCCCTTATACTTTCTACAATGAGCAGTTCTTC.